The table lists the clone carrying this T cell receptor beta chain with many counts. Gene names refer to mouse genes. With the read ending 4 residues before the CDR3 end, the germline J gene is used to fill in that end. On the basis of CD4, CD8alpha, NKG2D, NKG2ACE and other markers, pooled cutaneous lymph node cells were sorted. These data belong to a study of CD8+ T cells in alopecia areata. Germline CDR1 is NNHDY and CDR2 is SYVADS. The CDR3 covers 14 residues. Investigators isolated RNA and reverse transcribed it into cDNA to act as the sequencing template. The data were produced by immunoSEQ multiplex PCR, yet TCRdb's version contains in-frame clones alone and is incomplete. Singletons are absent from the sample, which has about 9,100 clones.

The sequence was obtained from a C3H/HeJ mouse with alopecia areata. The strain bears MHC haplotype H2-k. V gene TRBV13-3 combines with J gene TRBJ2-7, with 11 bases that match TRBD1. Sequencing was performed on CD8+ T cells sorted from a lymph node. The DNA read from the CDR3 is TGTGCCAGCAGGGCTGGACAGGGGGCTTAT. It yields the protein CASRAGQGAY. The entire CDR3 protein is CASRAGQGAYEQYF.